This T cell receptor (beta chain) originates from a study of blood T cell repertoires in COVID-19. Authors' analysis steps: Reference gene primers were amplified, and this amplification served to estimate nucleated cell counts. Some clones are missing from TCRdb's copy, which holds only in-frame ones; the method was immunoSEQ multiplex PCR. D and trimming come from the DNA, and the V and J calls and clone size come from that table. Of tens of thousands of clones listed, about 76% are singletons. This CDR3 is 15 amino acids long. Trimming cost V 1 base and J 5 bases; bases outside gene matches: 6. The germline CDR1 and CDR2 sequences are GTSNPN and SVGIG (reference sequence).

This chain uses TRBV30 with TRBJ1-4; 8 bases fit TRBD1. This TCR derives from a human donor in a cohort sampled during active COVID-19. Sequenced sample: peripheral blood. The CDR3 reads CAWSDTGGMNEKLFF. CDR3 nucleotides: TGTGCCTGGAGTGACACAGGGGGTATGAATGAAAAACTGTTTTTT.